The source of this TCR beta chain is a study of identical twins. Whole-study results and caveats: Zero-insertion results could be subject to partial confounding by invariant MAIT and iNKT cells. Abundant cord blood beta clonotypes carried fewer insertions; memory repertoires showed none.

Trimming cost V 5 bases and J 8 bases, with 11 bases left between them. The V gene's germline CDR1 is SGHTA and CDR2 FQGTGA. The CDR3 loop spans 12 amino acids. Unique molecular identifiers were present on the cDNA, which also gained a universal primer site by template switching. One entry per CDR3 protein results from TCRdb running MiXCR on the 5' RACE reads. This sample has approximately 890,000 distinct CDR3 sequences, with roughly an eighth found just once. With regard to this clonotype: What it binds is not known.

These data also formed part of another study, on yellow fever vaccine responses in identical twins. That source adds: Twins showed a vaccine T cell response that reportedly seemed partly convergent, partly personalized.

This TCR came from a woman aged 18-29 years in good health. Sequences were obtained from PBMCs. The rearrangement uses TRBV7-3 and TRBJ2-3; D ambiguous. The CDR3 reads CASSEGPGTQYF. CDR3 bases: TGTGCCAGCAGCGAAGGGCCTGGTACGCAGTATTTT.